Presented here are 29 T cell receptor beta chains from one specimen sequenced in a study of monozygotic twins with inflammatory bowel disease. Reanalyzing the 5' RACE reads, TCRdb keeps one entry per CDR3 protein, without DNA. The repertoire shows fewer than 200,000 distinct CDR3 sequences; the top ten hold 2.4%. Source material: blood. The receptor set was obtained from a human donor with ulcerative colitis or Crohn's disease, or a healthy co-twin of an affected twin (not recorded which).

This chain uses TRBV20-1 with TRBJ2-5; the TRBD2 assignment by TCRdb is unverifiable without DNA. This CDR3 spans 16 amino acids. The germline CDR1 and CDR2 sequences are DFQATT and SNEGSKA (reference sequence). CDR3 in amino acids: CSANKLAGGYQETQYF.

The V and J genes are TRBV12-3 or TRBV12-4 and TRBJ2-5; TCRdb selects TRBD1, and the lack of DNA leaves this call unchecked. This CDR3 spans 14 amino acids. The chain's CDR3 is CASSPADREGTQYF.

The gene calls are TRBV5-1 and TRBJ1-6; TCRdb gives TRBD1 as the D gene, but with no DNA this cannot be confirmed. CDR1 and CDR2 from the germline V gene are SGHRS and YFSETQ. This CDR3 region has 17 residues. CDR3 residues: CASSLDSAGQGNSPLHF. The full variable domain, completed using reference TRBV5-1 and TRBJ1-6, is KAGVTQTPRYLIKTRGQQVTLSCSPISGHRSVSWYQQTPGQGLQFLFEYFSETQRNKGNFPGRFSGRQFSNSRSEMNVSTLELGDSALYLCASSLDSAGQGNSPLHFGNGTRLTVT.

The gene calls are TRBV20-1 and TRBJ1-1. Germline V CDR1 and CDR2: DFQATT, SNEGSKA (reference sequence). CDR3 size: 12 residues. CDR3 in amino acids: CSATGGDTEAFF.

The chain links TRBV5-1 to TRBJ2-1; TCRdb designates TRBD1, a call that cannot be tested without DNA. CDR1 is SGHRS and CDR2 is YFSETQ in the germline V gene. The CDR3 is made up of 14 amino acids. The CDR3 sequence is CASMGGGTYNEQFF.

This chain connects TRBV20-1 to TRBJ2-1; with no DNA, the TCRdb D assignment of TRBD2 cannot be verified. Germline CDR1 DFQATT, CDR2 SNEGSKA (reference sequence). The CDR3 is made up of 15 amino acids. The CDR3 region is CSARDGVVGQNEQFF.

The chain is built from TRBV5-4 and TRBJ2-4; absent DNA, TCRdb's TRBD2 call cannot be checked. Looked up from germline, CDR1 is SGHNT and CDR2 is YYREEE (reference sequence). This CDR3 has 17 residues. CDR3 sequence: CASSLGTTGGAKNIQYF.

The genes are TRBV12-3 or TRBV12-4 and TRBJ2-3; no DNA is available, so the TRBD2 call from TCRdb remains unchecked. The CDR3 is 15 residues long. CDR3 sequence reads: CASSLLAGNTDTQYF.

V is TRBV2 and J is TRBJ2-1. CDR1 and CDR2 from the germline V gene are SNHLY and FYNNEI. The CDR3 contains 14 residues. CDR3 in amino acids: CASSALSSYNEQFF.

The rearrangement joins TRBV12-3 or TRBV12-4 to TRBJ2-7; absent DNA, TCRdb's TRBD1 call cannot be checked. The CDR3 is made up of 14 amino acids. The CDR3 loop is CASSLGRTLYEQYF.

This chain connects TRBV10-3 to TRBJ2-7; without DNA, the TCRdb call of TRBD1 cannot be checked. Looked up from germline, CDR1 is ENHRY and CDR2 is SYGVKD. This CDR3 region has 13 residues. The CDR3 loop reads CAITHDRAYEQYF.

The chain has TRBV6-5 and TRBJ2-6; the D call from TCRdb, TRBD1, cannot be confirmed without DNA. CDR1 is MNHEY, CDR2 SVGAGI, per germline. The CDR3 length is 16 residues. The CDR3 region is CASSYVGGTGANVLTF.

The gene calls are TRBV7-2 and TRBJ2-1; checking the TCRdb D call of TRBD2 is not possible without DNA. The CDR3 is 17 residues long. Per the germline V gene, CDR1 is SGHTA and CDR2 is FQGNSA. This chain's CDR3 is CASSPQYSGAPYNEQFF.

CDR3 sequence reads: CASSLVPSGGQETQYF. This chain links TRBV5-1 with TRBJ2-5; TCRdb lists TRBD2, though no DNA is available to test this call. This CDR3 spans 16 amino acids. Germline V gene data show CDR1 as SGHRS and CDR2 as YFSETQ.

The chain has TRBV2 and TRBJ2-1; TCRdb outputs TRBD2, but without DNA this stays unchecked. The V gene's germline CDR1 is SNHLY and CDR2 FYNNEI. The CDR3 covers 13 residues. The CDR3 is CASSDGVALAAPF.

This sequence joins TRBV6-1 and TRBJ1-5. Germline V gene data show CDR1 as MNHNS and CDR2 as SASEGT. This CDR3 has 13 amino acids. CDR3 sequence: CASSESSMQPQHF.

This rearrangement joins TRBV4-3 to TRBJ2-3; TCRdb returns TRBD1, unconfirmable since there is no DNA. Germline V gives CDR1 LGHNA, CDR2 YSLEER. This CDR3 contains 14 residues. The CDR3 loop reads CASSHDRGTDTQYF.

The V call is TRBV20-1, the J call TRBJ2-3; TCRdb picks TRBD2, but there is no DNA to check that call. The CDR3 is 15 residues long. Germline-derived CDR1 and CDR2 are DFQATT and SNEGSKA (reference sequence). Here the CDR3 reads CSAPLSGSEGDTQYF.

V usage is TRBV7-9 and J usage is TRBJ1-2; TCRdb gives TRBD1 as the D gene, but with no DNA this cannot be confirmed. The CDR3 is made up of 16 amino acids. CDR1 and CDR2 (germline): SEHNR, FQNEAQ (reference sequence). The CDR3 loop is CASSGARTGSGYGYTF.

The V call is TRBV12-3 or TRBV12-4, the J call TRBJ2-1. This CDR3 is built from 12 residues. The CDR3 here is CASAMRYNEQFF.

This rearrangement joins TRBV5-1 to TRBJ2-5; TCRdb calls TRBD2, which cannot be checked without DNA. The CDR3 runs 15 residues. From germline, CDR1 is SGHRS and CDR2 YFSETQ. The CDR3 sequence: CASSPGGTYQETQYF.

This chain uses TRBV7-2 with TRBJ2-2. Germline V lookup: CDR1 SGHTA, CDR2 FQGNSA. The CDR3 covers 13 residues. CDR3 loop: CASSRPESGELFF.

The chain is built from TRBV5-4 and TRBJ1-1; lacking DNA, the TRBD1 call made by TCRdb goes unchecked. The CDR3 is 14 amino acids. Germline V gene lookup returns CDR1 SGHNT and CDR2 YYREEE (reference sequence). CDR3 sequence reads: CASSPNPGVTEAFF.

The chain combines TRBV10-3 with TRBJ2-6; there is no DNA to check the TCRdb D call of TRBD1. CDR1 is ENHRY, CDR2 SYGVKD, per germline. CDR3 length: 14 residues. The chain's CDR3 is CASAGGSGANVLTF.

CDR3 sequence reads: CASSRQLAGDSETQYF. The V and J genes are TRBV4-2 and TRBJ2-5; there is no DNA to check the TCRdb D call of TRBD2. The CDR3 sequence is 16 residues long. CDR1 and CDR2 (germline): LGHNA, YNFKEQ.

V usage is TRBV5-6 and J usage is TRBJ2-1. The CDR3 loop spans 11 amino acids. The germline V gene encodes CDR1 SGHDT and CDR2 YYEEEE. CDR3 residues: CASSFRHEQFF.

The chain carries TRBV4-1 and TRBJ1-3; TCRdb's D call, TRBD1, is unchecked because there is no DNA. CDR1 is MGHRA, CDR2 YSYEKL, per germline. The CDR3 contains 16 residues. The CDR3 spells CASSPRTGGSGNTIYF.

CDR3 amino acids: CASSPEENTEAFF. The chain uses TRBV6-1 and TRBJ1-1; the D call from TCRdb, TRBD1, cannot be confirmed without DNA. The length of the CDR3 is 13 residues. CDR1 and CDR2 (germline): MNHNS, SASEGT.

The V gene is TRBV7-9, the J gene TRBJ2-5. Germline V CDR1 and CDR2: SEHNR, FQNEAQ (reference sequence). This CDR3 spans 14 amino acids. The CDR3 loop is CASSLRSDQETQYF.